This T cell receptor (beta chain) was profiled in a study of shared clonotypes between healthy human individuals. Naive CD8 cells comprised CD45RO-negative, CCR7-positively selected cells, excluding terminally differentiated effector memory CD45RA+ cells. Germline V gene data show CDR1 as SGDLS and CDR2 as YYNGEE. J was trimmed by 6 bases and V by 0 bases; bases with no gene match: 5. This CDR3 is 15 amino acids long. The run depth of the assay was deep. Generated by immunoSEQ multiplex PCR, the TCRdb table keeps only in-frame clones and is missing some. Here the sample spans around 600,000 clones, roughly 95% being singletons. For this clone: Its antigen is currently unknown.

Study-wide results and caveats: Clonotype sharing levels among donors were expected to vary with sequencing depth. With a handful of donors compared, around 5% of naive CD4 clonotypes were shared.

The sequence came from a woman under 40 in good health. The sequenced material came from naive CD8+ T cells sorted from blood. The genes are TRBV9 and TRBJ2-7; the match to TRBD2 covers 11 bases. The CDR3 region has the DNA TGTGCCAGCAGCGTAGGCCTAGCGGGAGGCGCCGAGCAGTACTTC. It translates to CASSVGLAGGAEQYF.